These 5 T cell receptor beta chains were sequenced from one sample in a study of cytotoxic CD8 clonotypes in ibrutinib-treated CLL. Libraries were prepared by immunoSEQ multiplex PCR; TCRdb keeps only in-frame clonotypes and omits some of them. The sample has some 290,000 clones, roughly 85% seen once; the top ten hold about 6.7%. The material was PBMCs, obtained before ibrutinib treatment. The receptor set was obtained from a human donor with chronic lymphocytic leukemia.

CDR3 nucleotides: TGTGCCAGCAGCCAAACTGATTCCCTTGGCTACACCTTC. As protein: CASSQTDSLGYTF. The chain couples TRBV9 to TRBJ1-2; D is undetermined. Germline V CDR1 and CDR2: SGDLS, YYNGEE. This CDR3 is built from 13 residues. Deletions cut 4 bases from V and 7 bases from J, with 14 bases between.

CDR3 sequence (DNA): TGTGCTAGTGGTTGGGAACAGGGCATCGGTGAAAAACTGTTTTTT. As protein: CASGWEQGIGEKLFF. The chain couples TRBV12-5 to TRBJ1-4; tentatively, D is TRBD1 (6 bases). Per germline, CDR1 LGHNT and CDR2 FRNRAP. The CDR3 sequence is 15 residues long. The germline V and J ends were trimmed by 4 bases and 7 bases, with 16 bases remaining between them.

The chain combines TRBV6-5 with TRBJ2-1, with 7 bases aligning to TRBD1. Germline V lookup: CDR1 MNHEY, CDR2 SVGAGI. J was trimmed by 10 bases and V by 0 bases; bases with no gene match: 6. The CDR3 totals 14 residues. CDR3 sequence (DNA): TGTGCCAGCAGTTACTCGAGGGGGCATTGGGAGCAGTTCTTC. The encoded protein is CASSYSRGHWEQFF.

The V gene is TRBV28, the J gene TRBJ2-3; 11 nucleotides align to TRBD2. Trimming took 4 bases from V and 0 from J; bases not matched to a gene: 6. CDR1 MDHEN and CDR2 SYDVKM come from the germline V gene. The CDR3 sequence is 17 residues long. The DNA for the CDR3 is TGTGCCAGCAGTTCGCATCTAGCGGGGGGAAGCACAGATACGCAGTATTTT. Translation gives CASSSHLAGGSTDTQYF.

The CDR3 bases are TGTGCCAGCAGGAAGACAGGGGTCGAGACCCAGTACTTC. Protein: CASRKTGVETQYF. V is TRBV6-5 and J is TRBJ2-5; 8 positions agree with TRBD1. J gave up 5 bases and V 6 bases, and 5 bases lay outside the gene matches. Germline V gives CDR1 MNHEY, CDR2 SVGAGI. This CDR3 spans 13 amino acids.